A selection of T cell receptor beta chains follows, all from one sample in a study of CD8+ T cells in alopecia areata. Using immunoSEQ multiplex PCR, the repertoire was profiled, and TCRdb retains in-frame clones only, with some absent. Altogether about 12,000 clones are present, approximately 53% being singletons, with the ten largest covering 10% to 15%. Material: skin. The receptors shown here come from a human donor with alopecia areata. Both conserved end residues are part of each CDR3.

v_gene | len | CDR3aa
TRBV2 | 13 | CASTGVGDNEQFF
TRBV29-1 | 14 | CSVDKGFQTGELFF
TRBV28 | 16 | CASSSRNGQGGYGYTF
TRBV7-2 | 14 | CASSNQAGAYEQYF
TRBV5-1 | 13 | CASSLDDRYEQYF
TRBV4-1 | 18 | CASSQDQFGTSNTDTQYF
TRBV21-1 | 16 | CASSYQRGTGNYGYTF
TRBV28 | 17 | CASSFIDPEDGNQPQHF
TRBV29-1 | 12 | CSVPKGLNGQFF
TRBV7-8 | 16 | CASSSGAQRGNQPQHF
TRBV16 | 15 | CASSPRGGTTDTQYF
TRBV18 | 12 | CASSGGFYEQYF
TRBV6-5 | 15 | CASSYRQPLNTEAFF
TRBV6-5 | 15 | CASRRTGVRTTEAFF
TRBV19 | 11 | CASSMDGRYTF
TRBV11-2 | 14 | CASSSTRNTGELFF
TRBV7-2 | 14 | CASSLAGLVYEQYF
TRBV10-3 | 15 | CATLPEIGGDYEQYF
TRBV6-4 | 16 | CASSDSAGGSTDTQYF
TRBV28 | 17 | CASSTQWATEGNQPQHF